Below, 20 T cell receptor beta chains from the same sample are listed, as sequenced in a study of CD8+ T cells in alopecia areata. RNA extraction was followed by reverse transcription into cDNA, which acted as the sequencing template. The assay was immunoSEQ multiplex PCR, and TCRdb's table has in-frame clones only and misses some. The sample consists of roughly 60,000 clones, about 44% of them appearing once. Sequencing input: NKG2D-low CD8+ T cells sorted from blood. The receptors stem from a human donor with alopecia areata.

This clone has a handful of counts. The gene calls are TRBV29-1 and TRBJ1-2, with 10 bases matching TRBD1. V was pared by 6 bases and J by 5 bases, with 6 bases of the junction left unmatched. The length of the CDR3 is 13 residues. Per germline, CDR1 SQVTM and CDR2 ANQGSEA. This chain's CDR3 is CSVADRGVYGYTF. Written as DNA, the CDR3 is TGCAGCGTCGCGGACAGGGGGGTGTATGGCTACACCTTC.

The gene calls are TRBV7-8 and TRBJ2-1; D is uncertain. The CDR3 sequence is 16 residues long. In germline, CDR1 is SGHVS, CDR2 FQNEAQ. Trimming removed 5 bases at V and 0 bases at J, with 14 bases between. CDR3: CASSTTKFTSYNEQFF. CDR3 nucleotide sequence: TGTGCCAGCAGCACTACCAAGTTTACCTCCTACAATGAGCAGTTCTTC. The full variable domain, with the rest looked up from reference TRBV7-8 and TRBJ2-1, is GAGVSQSPRYKVAKRGQDVALRCDPISGHVSLFWYQQALGQGPEFLTYFQNEAQLDKSGLPSDRFFAERPEGSVSTLKIQRTQQEDSAVYLCASSTTKFTSYNEQFFGPGTRLTVL.

The chain couples TRBV7-8 to TRBJ2-7; TRBD2 aligns across 9 bases. The CDR3 is 12 residues long. The germline gives CDR1 SGHVS, CDR2 FQNEAQ. Trimming cost V 5 bases and J 7 bases; bases outside gene matches: 3. In DNA form, the CDR3 reads TGTGCCAGCAGCCATACTAGCGGGGAGCAGTACTTC. Translated, it gives CASSHTSGEQYF. Combining the CDR3 with reference TRBV7-8 and TRBJ2-7 gives the whole variable domain GAGVSQSPRYKVAKRGQDVALRCDPISGHVSLFWYQQALGQGPEFLTYFQNEAQLDKSGLPSDRFFAERPEGSVSTLKIQRTQQEDSAVYLCASSHTSGEQYFGPGTRLTVT.

This chain uses TRBV27 with TRBJ2-1, with 9 bases that match TRBD2. Looked up from germline, CDR1 is MNHEY and CDR2 is SMNVEV (reference sequence). J lost 8 bases, V lost 8 bases, and 10 bases had no gene match. The CDR3 is 14 amino acids. This CDR3 reads CASQGREGRDEQFF. CDR3 coding DNA: TGTGCCAGCCAAGGGCGGGAGGGCCGCGATGAGCAGTTCTTC.

The J gene is TRBJ2-5, the V gene TRBV27, with D perhaps TRBD2 (6 bases). V lost 5 bases, J lost 3 bases, and 16 bases lay in between. The CDR3 totals 15 residues. CDR1 MNHEY and CDR2 SMNVEV come from the germline V gene (reference sequence). The CDR3 loop reads CASSAYYGSKETQYF. Written as DNA, the CDR3 is TGTGCCAGCAGTGCCTACTACGGGAGCAAAGAGACCCAGTACTTC.

This clone has just a few counts. This chain connects TRBV27 to TRBJ2-7; D unclear. V was pared by 3 bases and J by 4 bases, with 10 bases between. In germline, CDR1 is MNHEY, CDR2 SMNVEV (reference sequence). The CDR3 runs to 13 residues. CDR3 nucleotides: TGTGCCAGCAGTTTCTCCCCCGTGTACGAGCAGTACTTC. Its protein is CASSFSPVYEQYF.

The V call is TRBV27, the J call TRBJ2-7, with 10 bases lining up with TRBD2. The germline CDR1 and CDR2 sequences are MNHEY and SMNVEV (reference sequence). The V gene end was trimmed by 7 bases and the J gene end by 2 bases; junction bases not matched to a gene: 5. The CDR3 is 14 amino acids. The CDR3 DNA follows: TGTGCCAGCACTAGCCTAGCGGGAGCCTACGAGCAGTACTTC. Its protein product is CASTSLAGAYEQYF.

This chain connects TRBV6-6 to TRBJ2-7, with TRBD1 matching over 7 bases. The CDR3 spans 16 residues. V was clipped by 0 bases and J by 7 bases; unmatched bases: 12. Germline CDR1 MNHNY, CDR2 SVGAGI (reference sequence). The CDR3 nucleotides are TGTGCCAGCAGTTACTCTCTGACAGGGTCCACGAGTGAGCAGTACTTC. This gives the protein CASSYSLTGSTSEQYF.

The chain couples TRBV7-9 to TRBJ2-5; TRBD2 agrees at 12 bases. Trimming removed 4 bases from V and 1 base from J; junction bases left unmatched: 4. In germline, CDR1 is SEHNR, CDR2 FQNEAQ (reference sequence). The CDR3 totals 16 residues. The CDR3 spells CASSSRLAGVQETQYF. The DNA of the CDR3 is TGTGCCAGCAGCTCTAGACTAGCGGGGGTCCAAGAGACCCAGTACTTC.

The chain joins TRBV27 to TRBJ2-5; D is possibly TRBD2 (5 bases). Germline V gene data show CDR1 as MNHEY and CDR2 as SMNVEV (reference sequence). There are 14 residues in the CDR3. V lost 4 bases and J lost 3, with 12 bases in between. CDR3 loop: CASSSFDGEETQYF. CDR3 sequence (DNA): TGTGCCAGCAGTTCCTTCGACGGGGAAGAGACCCAGTACTTC.

This chain uses TRBV15 with TRBJ2-6; 10 bases match TRBD1. In germline, CDR1 is LNHNV, CDR2 YYDKDF (reference sequence). J was trimmed by 1 base and V by 11 bases; bases with no gene match: 8. This CDR3 is built from 16 residues. CDR3 region: CAVSGTGESGANVLTF. CDR3 DNA: TGTGCCGTTAGTGGGACAGGGGAGTCTGGGGCCAACGTCCTGACTTTC.

The chain combines TRBV5-6 with TRBJ1-5; D is perhaps TRBD1 (5 bases). CDR1 SGHDT and CDR2 YYEEEE come from the germline V gene. V lost 0 bases and J 4 bases, leaving 11 bases between the germline ends. The CDR3 sequence is 15 residues long. The CDR3 protein is CASSLGQGRNQPQHF. In DNA form, the CDR3 reads TGTGCCAGCAGCTTGGGTCAGGGAAGGAATCAGCCCCAGCATTTT.

In this sample, this clone turned up once. The genes are TRBV2 and TRBJ2-7, with D possibly matching TRBD1 (5 bases). Germline lookup yields CDR1 SNHLY and CDR2 FYNNEI. There are 16 residues in the CDR3. Between the trimmed V and J ends, which lost 4 bases and 5 bases, there was a span of 21 bases. CDR3 sequence: CASSGAWGADGDEQYF. As DNA, the CDR3 is TGTGCCAGCAGTGGTGCTTGGGGCGCGGATGGAGACGAGCAGTACTTC.

This clone appeared a few times. Other DNA variants within this sample encode the same CDR3. V gene TRBV5-1 combines with J gene TRBJ2-7; D not resolved. CDR1 and CDR2 from the germline V gene are SGHRS and YFSETQ. The CDR3 extends over 11 amino acids. Between the trimmed V and J ends, which lost 3 bases and 6 bases, there was a span of 7 bases. In nucleotides, the CDR3 is TGCGCCAGCAGCTCGGGTGGCGAGCAGTACTTC. This codes for CASSSGGEQYF.

The chain uses TRBV29-1 and TRBJ2-2, with TRBD2 matching 7 bases. This CDR3 is 15 amino acids long. The V gene end was trimmed by 6 bases and the J gene end by 0 bases; junction bases not matched to a gene: 7. The V gene's germline CDR1 is SQVTM and CDR2 ANQGSEA. The CDR3 DNA reads TGCAGCGTCGCACGGGGGGATGCGAACACCGGGGAGCTGTTTTTT. It yields the protein CSVARGDANTGELFF.

V and J are TRBV4-1 and TRBJ2-7; D unclear. V was shortened by 6 bases and J by 2 bases, with 14 bases between the two germline ends. Germline assignment: CDR1 MGHRA and CDR2 YSYEKL. The CDR3 loop spans 14 amino acids. The CDR3 protein is CASRQSRSAYEQYF. Here the CDR3 DNA reads TGCGCCAGCAGACAAAGCCGGAGCGCCTACGAGCAGTACTTC.

The chain uses TRBV5-6 and TRBJ1-1; TRBD1 matches at 9 bases. V was pared by 4 bases and J by 11 bases, with 6 bases of the junction left unmatched. The CDR3 loop spans 12 amino acids. Germline CDR1 SGHDT, CDR2 YYEEEE. This chain's CDR3 is CASSQGTGPAFF. CDR3 DNA: TGTGCCAGCAGCCAAGGGACAGGGCCTGCTTTCTTT.

The V and J genes are TRBV29-1 and TRBJ1-4; unclear D gene. The CDR3 totals 10 residues. Trimming stripped 7 bases from V and 7 bases from J, with 7 bases between. CDR1 is SQVTM and CDR2 is ANQGSEA in the germline V gene. CDR3 amino acids: CSARGEKLFF. Here the CDR3 DNA reads TGCAGCGCCCGGGGTGAAAAACTGTTTTTT.

The gene calls are TRBV29-1 and TRBJ1-2, with D hard to call. CDR1 is SQVTM and CDR2 is ANQGSEA in the germline V gene. Between the trimmed V and J ends, which lost 3 bases and 2 bases, there was a span of 7 bases. CDR3 length: 12 amino acids. CDR3 sequence: CSVENGNYGYTF. In DNA form, the CDR3 reads TGCAGCGTTGAGAATGGGAACTATGGCTACACCTTC.

There are a few counts of this clone. The chain uses TRBV4-2 and TRBJ2-3; 10 nucleotides agree with TRBD2. The V gene's germline CDR1 is LGHNA and CDR2 YNFKEQ. The CDR3 has 16 residues. The V and J ends lost 6 bases and 4 bases, in that order; junction bases with no gene match: 10. The CDR3 reads CASRSRLAGVADTQYF. CDR3 nucleotides: TGTGCCAGCAGGTCCAGGCTAGCGGGAGTCGCAGATACGCAGTATTTT.